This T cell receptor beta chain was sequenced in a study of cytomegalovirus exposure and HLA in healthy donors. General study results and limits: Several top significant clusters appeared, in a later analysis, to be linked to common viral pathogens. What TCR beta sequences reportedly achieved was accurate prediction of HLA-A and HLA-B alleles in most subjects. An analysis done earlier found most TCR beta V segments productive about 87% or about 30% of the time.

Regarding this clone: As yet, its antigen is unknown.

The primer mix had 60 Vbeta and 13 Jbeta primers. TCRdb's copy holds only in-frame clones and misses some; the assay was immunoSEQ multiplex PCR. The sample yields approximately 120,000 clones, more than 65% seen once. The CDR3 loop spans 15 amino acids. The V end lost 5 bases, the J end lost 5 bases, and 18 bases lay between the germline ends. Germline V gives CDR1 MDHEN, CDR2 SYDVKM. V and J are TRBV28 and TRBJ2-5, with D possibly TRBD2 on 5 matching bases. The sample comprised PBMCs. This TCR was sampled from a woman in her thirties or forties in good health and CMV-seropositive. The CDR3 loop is CASSSPTEGLETQYF. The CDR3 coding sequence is TGTGCCAGCAGTAGCCCTACTGAGGGATTGGAGACCCAGTACTTC.